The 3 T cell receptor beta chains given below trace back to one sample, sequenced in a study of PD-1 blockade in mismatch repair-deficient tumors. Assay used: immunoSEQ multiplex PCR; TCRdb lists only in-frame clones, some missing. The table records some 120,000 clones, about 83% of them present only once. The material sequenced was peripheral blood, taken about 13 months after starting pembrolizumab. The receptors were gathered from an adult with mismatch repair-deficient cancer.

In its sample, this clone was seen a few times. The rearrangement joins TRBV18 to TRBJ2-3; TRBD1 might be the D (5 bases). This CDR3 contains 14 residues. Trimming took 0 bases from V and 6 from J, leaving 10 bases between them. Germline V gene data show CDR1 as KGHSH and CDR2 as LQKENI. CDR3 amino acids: CASSPPTVRDTQYF. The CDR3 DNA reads TGTGCCAGCTCACCACCGACAGTGAGGGATACGCAGTATTTT.

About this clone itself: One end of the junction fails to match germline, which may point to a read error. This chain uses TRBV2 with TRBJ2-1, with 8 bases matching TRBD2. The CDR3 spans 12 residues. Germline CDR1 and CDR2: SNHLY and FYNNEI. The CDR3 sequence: CAPGGTYNEQFF. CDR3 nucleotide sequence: TGTGCCCCGGGGGGGACCTATAATGAGCAGTTCTTC.

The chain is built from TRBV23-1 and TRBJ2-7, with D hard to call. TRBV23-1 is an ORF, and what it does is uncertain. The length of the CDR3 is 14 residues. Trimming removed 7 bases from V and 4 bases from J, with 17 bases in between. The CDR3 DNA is TGCGCCAGCACCCCGATCGGAGACTGGTACGAGCAGTACTTC. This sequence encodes CASTPIGDWYEQYF.